Listed below are T cell receptor beta chains from one sample, sequenced in a study of T cell changes during pregnancy in multiple sclerosis. Only in-frame clones appear in the TCRdb table, and some are missing; sequencing was by immunoSEQ multiplex PCR. The sample lists 70,000 to 100,000 clones; 93% were seen once. This sample comprised peripheral blood, obtained in the third trimester of pregnancy. The receptors were sampled from a female donor in good health, enrolled as a control in a pregnancy study. Both conserved end residues are part of each CDR3. A D gene is named only where the DNA matches it firmly. The size of a clone is reported for some rows only, either as once, few or many, or as a class for expanded clones.

-	once	TRBJ1-5	TRBV5-6	TGTGCCAGCAGGGCGGGGGCGACAGTATCGTCGGTCAAGCCCCAGCATTTT	CASRAGATVSSVKPQHF
TRBD2	-	TRBJ2-1	TRBV28	TGTGCCAGCAGTCCCCCTCGAAGAGCGGGAGTAAATAATGAGCAGTTCTTC	CASSPPRRAGVNNEQFF
TRBD2	-	TRBJ2-1	TRBV28	TGTGCCAGCAGTCAGCTAGGGCTAGCGGGGGTAGGGGAGCAGTTCTTC	CASSQLGLAGVGEQFF
TRBD1	-	TRBJ2-5	TRBV2	TGTGCCAGCAGTGAAGCGCATGGGACAGGGGAAGAGACCCAGTACTTC	CASSEAHGTGEETQYF
-	-	TRBJ2-2	TRBV6-5	TGTGCCAGCAGTTTATCAAGGCGGCGTACCGGGGAGCTGTTTTTT	CASSLSRRRTGELFF
TRBD2	once	TRBJ2-7	TRBV19	TGTGCCAGTAGTATTACTAGCGGGAGGTGGTCGTCCGAGCAGTACTTC	CASSITSGRWSSEQYF
TRBD2	-	TRBJ2-1	TRBV6-5	TGTGCCAGCAGTTACCGGACTAGCGGGGGCTACAATGAGCAGTTCTTC	CASSYRTSGGYNEQFF
TRBD2	-	TRBJ2-7	TRBV5-1	TGCGCCAGCAGCTTGGATCTCGAGACTAGCGGAGACGAGCAGTACTTC	CASSLDLETSGDEQYF
TRBD1	once	TRBJ1-2	TRBV28	TGTGCCAGCAGTCCTCCGGGACAGGGGGCGTCTGGCTACACCTTC	CASSPPGQGASGYTF
TRBD1	-	TRBJ2-3	TRBV11-2	TGTGCCAGCAGCGCTGACGTTACAGGGGTGGGCACAGATACGCAGTATTTT	CASSADVTGVGTDTQYF
-	-	TRBJ1-2	TRBV5-1	TGCGCCAGCAGCCCCTTACAGGGATCTGGAGCTGGCTACACCTTC	CASSPLQGSGAGYTF
-	-	TRBJ2-1	TRBV15	TGTGCCACCTCCCCCTGGGGCAGCTACAATGAGCAGTTCTTC	CATSPWGSYNEQFF
-	-	TRBJ2-5	TRBV5-1	TGCGCCAGCAGCCCGTTCGGGGAGACCCAGTACTTC	CASSPFGETQYF
-	-	TRBJ1-2	TRBV6-1	TGTGCCAGCAGTGAAGCGTTCCGGACAGATCCCTATGGCTACACCTTC	CASSEAFRTDPYGYTF
TRBD2	-	TRBJ2-7	TRBV4-1	TGCGCCAGCAGCCAAAGACAACTAGCGGGGGAGCAGTACTTC	CASSQRQLAGEQYF
TRBD2	-	TRBJ2-3	TRBV19	TGTGCCAGTAGTATCGATGGGACTAGCGGGAGTATAGATACGCAGTATTTT	CASSIDGTSGSIDTQYF
TRBD1	-	TRBJ2-2	TRBV7-7	TGTGCTAGCAGCTCCAGTCCTTCAGGGGGCGGGGAGCTGTTTTTT	CASSSSPSGGGELFF
-	-	TRBJ2-4	TRBV5-6	TGTGCCAGCAGCTTCTCAGGGGCCAAAAACATTCAGTACTTC	CASSFSGAKNIQYF
-	-	TRBJ2-1	TRBV25-1	TGTGCCAGCAACGAAGTCCCGGGGGTTAGGTTCTTC	CASNEVPGVRFF
-	-	TRBJ2-1	TRBV7-2	TGTGCCAGCAGCTTAGGGGCTGTCCAGTTAGTTCGGAATGAGCAGTTCTTC	CASSLGAVQLVRNEQFF
TRBD1	-	TRBJ2-7	TRBV19	TGTGCCAGTAGTGCGGGACAGGACTACGAGCAGTACTTC	CASSAGQDYEQYF
TRBD2	-	TRBJ2-7	TRBV7-2	TGTGCCAGCAGCCATCCGGGGGGGGGCCCCCACGAGCAGTACTTC	CASSHPGGGPHEQYF
-	-	TRBJ1-1	TRBV7-2	TGTGCCAGCAGCTTAGGACAGATCATGAACACTGAAGCTTTCTTT	CASSLGQIMNTEAFF
-	-	TRBJ2-3	TRBV19	TGTGCCAGTAGTATACAGGGGATACCCACAGATACGCAGTATTTT	CASSIQGIPTDTQYF
-	once	TRBJ2-1	TRBV28	TGTGCCAGCAGTTTAAGCGGCTTCTACAACAATGAGCAGTTCTTC	CASSLSGFYNNEQFF
-	-	TRBJ2-7	TRBV19	TGTGCCAGTAGTCCCACTGCTTCCTACGAGCAGTACTTC	CASSPTASYEQYF
TRBD2	-	TRBJ2-5	TRBV5-1	TGCGCCAGCAGCTTGCGGGGGGACCAAGAGACCCAGTACTTC	CASSLRGDQETQYF
-	-	TRBJ2-1	TRBV13	TGTGCCAGCAGCTTAAGTGATAGCTCCTACAATGAGCAGTTCTTC	CASSLSDSSYNEQFF
-	once	TRBJ2-6	TRBV30	TGTGCCTGGAGTCTAGGAGGGAGCTCTGGGGCCAACGTCCTGACTTTC	CAWSLGGSSGANVLTF
TRBD1	-	TRBJ1-1	TRBV9	TGTGCCAGCAGCGTAGGGGTTTGGGACAGGGTAAGGAACACTGAAGCTTTCTTT	CASSVGVWDRVRNTEAFF
-	-	TRBJ2-1	TRBV27	TGTGCCAGCAGGTTCCAGAAATACAATGAGCAGTTCTTC	CASRFQKYNEQFF
TRBD1	-	TRBJ2-3	TRBV2	TGTGCCAGCAAGTTCGAGACAGGGGCGGTAGATACGCAGTATTTT	CASKFETGAVDTQYF
-	once	TRBJ1-5	TRBV28	TGTGCCAGCAGAAGGGGGGGAAGAGATCAGCCCCAGCATTTT	CASRRGGRDQPQHF
TRBD2	once	TRBJ2-1	TRBV7-9	TGTGCCAGCAGCTTAGGGGCGAGCGGGAGATCCTACAATGAGCAGTTCTTC	CASSLGASGRSYNEQFF
-	-	TRBJ2-2	TRBV11-2	TGTGCCAGCAGCTCACAGCTAACCGGGGAGCTGTTTTTT	CASSSQLTGELFF
TRBD2	-	TRBJ2-1	TRBV4-1	TGCGCCAGCAGCCAAGATACCAGCGGGAGGGCCGCCGATGAGCAGTTCTTC	CASSQDTSGRAADEQFF
TRBD2	-	TRBJ2-5	TRBV5-1	TGCGCCAGCAGCAGGACTAGCGGGGGGGGAGAGACCCAGTACTTC	CASSRTSGGGETQYF
TRBD2	-	TRBJ2-7	TRBV19	TGTGCCAGTAGTCCAGGGACTAGCTGGGGTCCCTACGAGCAGTACTTC	CASSPGTSWGPYEQYF
-	-	TRBJ2-2	TRBV12-5	TGTGCTAGCAGAACAGGGGGGGACACCGGGGAGCTGTTTTTT	CASRTGGDTGELFF
-	-	TRBJ1-5	TRBV6-1	TGTGCCAGCAGCCCCCTCGGAGGCCTCAATCAGCCCCAGCATTTT	CASSPLGGLNQPQHF
TRBD2	-	TRBJ2-3	TRBV10-3	TGTGCCATCAGACCGGGACTAGCGGGAGGCACAGATACGCAGTATTTT	CAIRPGLAGGTDTQYF
-	-	TRBJ2-6	TRBV6-5	TGTGCCAGCAGTTCGAGCTCCGGGGCCAACGTCCTGACTTTC	CASSSSSGANVLTF
-	-	TRBJ2-3	TRBV19	TGTGCCACCAAGACACCCGGGGTCCCAGATACGCAGTATTTT	CATKTPGVPDTQYF
TRBD1	-	TRBJ1-1	TRBV13	TGTGCCAGCAGCCAACCGGGACAGGTCAAATTTGAAGCTTTCTTT	CASSQPGQVKFEAFF
TRBD2	-	TRBJ2-3	TRBV6-6	TGTGCCAGCACCCTTAGCGGGATCACAGATACGCAGTATTTT	CASTLSGITDTQYF
-	-	TRBJ2-7	TRBV7-9	TGTGCCAGCAGCTCAGCTTTGATGGGGCCCTTATACGAGCAGTACTTC	CASSSALMGPLYEQYF